What follows are 24 T cell receptor beta chains derived from one specimen sequenced in a study of cytomegalovirus exposure and HLA in healthy donors. With 60 Vbeta and 13 Jbeta primers, the PCR was carried out. This table comes from immunoSEQ multiplex PCR, and its TCRdb copy is limited to in-frame clones, with some not included. This repertoire shows 75,000 or so clones, around 70% found once; its top ten account for about 20%. Sequencing input: PBMCs. These receptors were obtained from a man aged 35 to 55 in good health and CMV-seropositive.

The V call is TRBV7-6, the J call TRBJ2-5; D call uncertain. Looked up from germline, CDR1 is SGHVS and CDR2 is FNYEAQ. Between the trimmed V and J ends, which lost 0 bases and 4 bases, there was a span of 15 bases. There are 16 residues in the CDR3. The CDR3 nucleotides are TGTGCCAGCAGCTTAGCGTCGCATGAGTATGGAGAGACCCAGTACTTC. Translated, it gives CASSLASHEYGETQYF.

CDR3 loop: CASRTGAVGYTF. The CDR3 nucleotides are TGTGCCAGCAGGACAGGGGCCGTTGGCTACACCTTC. This chain joins TRBV2 and TRBJ1-2, with 8 bases aligning to TRBD1. This CDR3 is built from 12 residues. In germline, CDR1 is SNHLY, CDR2 FYNNEI. The ends lost 6 bases at V and 7 bases at J; junction bases unmatched: 4.

This chain uses TRBV11-3 with TRBJ1-3; no firm D call. The CDR3 consists of 13 residues. Trimming removed 1 base from V and 7 bases from J, with 8 bases in between. Germline V gene sequence: CDR1 SGHNT, CDR2 YENEEA. The CDR3, as DNA: TGTGCCAGCAGCTTAGTCTCGGTGAACACCATATATTTT. As protein: CASSLVSVNTIYF.

The V and J genes are TRBV18 and TRBJ2-3; D not resolved. V was trimmed by 4 bases and J by 0 bases, leaving 8 bases between them. The CDR3 has 14 residues. Germline lookup yields CDR1 KGHSH and CDR2 LQKENI. The DNA of the CDR3 is TGTGCCAGCTCACTTGCGGATAGCACAGATACGCAGTATTTT. This translates into CASSLADSTDTQYF.

The rearrangement joins TRBV14 to TRBJ1-1, with D maybe TRBD1 (5 bases). Per germline, CDR1 SGHDN and CDR2 FVKESK. The length of the CDR3 is 14 residues. V was clipped by 2 bases and J by 4 bases, with 11 bases between them. The CDR3 is CASSQRPQGTEAFF. CDR3 bases: TGTGCCAGCAGCCAAAGGCCCCAGGGCACTGAAGCTTTCTTT.

This clone was observed a handful of times. The chain combines TRBV6-1 with TRBJ2-7, with D maybe TRBD2 (6 bases). This CDR3 has 14 residues. Looked up from germline, CDR1 is MNHNS and CDR2 is SASEGT. Trimming shortened V by 3 bases and J by 4 bases, and 13 bases separated the two germline ends. CDR3 in DNA: TGTGCCAGCAGTGAGGGTCTAGGGACTTACGAGCAGTACTTC. The encoded protein is CASSEGLGTYEQYF.

V is TRBV14 and J is TRBJ2-1; 10 bases line up with TRBD2. Germline V gives CDR1 SGHDN, CDR2 FVKESK. Trimming cost V 0 bases and J 0 bases; bases outside gene matches: 8. CDR3 length: 19 amino acids. CDR3 amino acids: CASSQDQASGGASYNEQFF. Here the CDR3 DNA reads TGTGCCAGCAGCCAAGATCAAGCTAGCGGGGGCGCCTCCTACAATGAGCAGTTCTTC.

The CDR3 spells CASSLQSGSHEQYF. The CDR3 nucleotides read TGTGCCAGCAGTTTACAAAGCGGGTCCCACGAGCAGTACTTC. The rearrangement uses TRBV27 and TRBJ2-7; TRBD2 might be the D (6 bases). Per the germline V gene, CDR1 is MNHEY and CDR2 is SMNVEV (reference sequence). Trimming removed 2 bases from V and 5 bases from J, with 13 bases in between. The CDR3 has 14 amino acids.

This clone was seen a few times. The chain links TRBV21-1 to TRBJ2-5; the DNA was not compared with TRBD2, the D call given in the table. TRBV21-1 is a pseudogene locus. The CDR3 totals 15 residues. For the CDR3, the DNA is TGTGCCAGCAGCAAAGGCGGAGGGATACGAGAGACCCAGTACTTC. It codes for CASSKGGGIRETQYF.

V is TRBV9 and J is TRBJ2-2; the D gene is possibly TRBD1 (5 bases). V lost 1 base to trimming and J lost 6 bases, with 7 bases between them. CDR3 length equals 13 residues. CDR1 SGDLS and CDR2 YYNGEE come from the germline V gene. CDR3: CASSVQGSGELFF. In nucleotides, the CDR3 is TGTGCCAGCAGCGTACAGGGTTCCGGGGAGCTGTTTTTT.

This clone has only a few counts. The V and J genes are TRBV4-1 and TRBJ1-2; TRBD1 agrees at 10 bases. CDR1 and CDR2 (germline): MGHRA, YSYEKL. CDR3 length: 15 residues. Trimming removed 3 bases from V and 7 bases from J; junction bases left unmatched: 8. The CDR3 reads CASSHTGTGVLGYTF. CDR3 DNA sequence: TGCGCCAGCAGCCATACGGGGACAGGGGTACTTGGCTACACCTTC.

J is TRBJ2-3 and V is TRBV4-1, with 7 positions matching TRBD2. The germline CDR1 and CDR2 sequences are MGHRA and YSYEKL. J lost 3 bases, V lost 3 bases, and 12 bases had no gene match. The CDR3 sequence is 17 residues long. The CDR3 nucleotides are TGCGCCAGCAGCCATCCTGAGGGAGGGCGTCGTACAGATACGCAGTATTTT. This codes for CASSHPEGGRRTDTQYF.

The chain links TRBV11-2 to TRBJ2-7, with a tentative D call TRBD1 (6 bases). Germline-derived CDR1 and CDR2 are SGHAT and FQNNGV. This CDR3 has 14 residues. Trimming shortened V by 5 bases and J by 3 bases, and 14 bases separated the two germline ends. The CDR3 bases are TGTGCCAGCAGCCCCGTGACAGGTCGCTACGAGCAGTACTTC. It encodes CASSPVTGRYEQYF.

This clone was observed a single time. The gene calls are TRBV4-1 and TRBJ1-1; TRBD1 matches at 11 bases. Germline values: CDR1 MGHRA, CDR2 YSYEKL. V lost 6 bases to trimming and J lost 1 base; unmatched junction nucleotides: 1. This CDR3 has 14 residues. The CDR3 here is CASRDRGPNTEAFF. CDR3 sequence (DNA): TGCGCCAGCAGGGACAGGGGGCCGAACACTGAAGCTTTCTTT.

V usage is TRBV6-1 and J usage is TRBJ1-1; D possibly corresponds to TRBD1 (6 bases). This CDR3 spans 14 amino acids. Germline CDR1 is MNHNS and CDR2 is SASEGT. Trimming pared 5 bases from V and 4 bases from J, leaving 14 bases between. The CDR3 protein is CASSPWGGGTEAFF. In DNA, the CDR3 is TGTGCCAGCAGTCCGTGGGGAGGGGGCACTGAAGCTTTCTTT.

V usage is TRBV13 and J usage is TRBJ2-3; tentatively, D is TRBD2 (7 bases). CDR1 and CDR2 from the germline V gene are PRHDT and FYEKMQ (reference sequence). V was shortened by 6 bases and J by 8 bases, with 21 bases between the two germline ends. The CDR3 covers 15 residues. The CDR3 DNA follows: TGTGCCAGCAGTTCCAGGGAGGGGGGAGAGGGTACGCAGTATTTT. Its translation is CASSSREGGEGTQYF.

There are a few counts of this clone. The chain carries TRBV5-1 and TRBJ2-1; 9 nucleotides agree with TRBD2. The CDR3 spans 16 residues. Looked up from germline, CDR1 is SGHRS and CDR2 is YFSETQ. J lost 5 bases, V lost 1 base, and 7 bases had no gene match. The CDR3 DNA sequence: TGCGCCAGCAGCTTGAGGCTAGCGGGGCCCCACAATGAGCAGTTCTTC. Its protein product is CASSLRLAGPHNEQFF.

The V gene is TRBV6-1, the J gene TRBJ1-5; D perhaps matches TRBD1 (6 bases). V was pared by 4 bases and J by 9 bases, with 10 bases between. The CDR3 loop spans 12 amino acids. CDR1 MNHNS and CDR2 SASEGT come from the germline V gene. The CDR3 is CASSGQVPPQHF. DNA of the CDR3: TGTGCCAGCAGTGGACAGGTCCCGCCCCAGCATTTT.

The chain couples TRBV25-1 to TRBJ1-1; D is ambiguous. This CDR3 has 12 amino acids. Germline V gene sequence: CDR1 MGHDK, CDR2 SYGVNS. V was trimmed by 4 bases and J by 6 bases, leaving 9 bases between them. CDR3 in DNA: TGTGCCAGCAGTGGAAACCGCGCTGAAGCTTTCTTT. This translates into CASSGNRAEAFF.

This rearrangement joins TRBV9 to TRBJ1-1, with 7 bases lining up with TRBD1. Germline CDR1 is SGDLS and CDR2 is YYNGEE. There are 14 residues in the CDR3. Germline trimming cut 4 bases from V and 1 base from J; bases unmatched to any gene: 4. This CDR3 reads CASSYTGENTEAFF. For the CDR3, the DNA is TGTGCCAGCAGCTATACAGGGGAGAACACTGAAGCTTTCTTT.

In this sample, this clone turned up a few times. V usage is TRBV5-1 and J usage is TRBJ2-5; D is possibly TRBD1 (5 bases). CDR1 is SGHRS, CDR2 YFSETQ, per germline. V dropped 4 bases and J dropped 1 base, with 11 bases sitting between them. This CDR3 is 14 amino acids long. The CDR3 DNA follows: TGCGCCAGCAGCACAACAGGCGTCCAAGAGACCCAGTACTTC. Residues: CASSTTGVQETQYF.

The genes are TRBV7-2 and TRBJ2-2, with a tentative D call TRBD1 (6 bases). Between the trimmed V and J ends, which lost 2 bases and 5 bases, there was a span of 9 bases. The germline V gene encodes CDR1 SGHTA and CDR2 FQGNSA. CDR3 length: 14 residues. CDR3 loop: CASSLRGNTGELFF. The CDR3 region has the DNA TGTGCCAGCAGCTTAAGGGGGAATACCGGGGAGCTGTTTTTT.

The chain employs TRBV5-6 and TRBJ2-7; tentative D call: TRBD1 (5 bases). V lost 5 bases and J 6 bases, leaving 9 bases between the germline ends. Germline assignment: CDR1 SGHDT and CDR2 YYEEEE. The CDR3 consists of 11 residues. CDR3 in DNA: TGTGCCAGCAGTCTGGGGCGCGAGCAGTACTTC. Translation gives CASSLGREQYF.

The V and J genes are TRBV4-2 and TRBJ2-2, with 7 bases aligning to TRBD2. The CDR3 loop spans 16 amino acids. V trimming: 2 bases; J trimming: 2 bases; junction bases outside the gene matches: 5. CDR1 and CDR2 (germline): LGHNA, YNFKEQ. CDR3 loop: CASSQLGGLNTGELFF. The DNA of the CDR3 is TGTGCCAGCAGCCAACTGGGGGGGTTAAACACCGGGGAGCTGTTTTTT.